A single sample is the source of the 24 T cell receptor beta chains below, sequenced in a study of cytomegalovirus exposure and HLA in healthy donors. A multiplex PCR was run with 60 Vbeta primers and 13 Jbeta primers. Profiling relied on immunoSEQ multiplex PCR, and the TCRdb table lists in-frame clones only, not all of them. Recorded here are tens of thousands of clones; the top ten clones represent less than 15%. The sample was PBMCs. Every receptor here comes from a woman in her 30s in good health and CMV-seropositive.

CDR3 loop: CASSGDRGGSPLHF. The CDR3 DNA sequence: TGTGCCAGCTCAGGGGACAGGGGAGGATCACCCCTCCACTTT. The chain carries TRBV18 and TRBJ1-6; TRBD1 matches at 10 bases. After removal of 5 bases from V and 10 bases from J, the junction contained 5 bases not matched to a gene. Germline CDR1 reads KGHSH; CDR2 reads LQKENI. The CDR3 runs to 14 residues.

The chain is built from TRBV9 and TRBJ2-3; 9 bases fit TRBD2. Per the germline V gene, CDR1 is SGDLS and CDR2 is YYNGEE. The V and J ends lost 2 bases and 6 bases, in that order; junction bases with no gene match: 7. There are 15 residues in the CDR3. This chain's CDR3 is CASSVSGSTVDTQYF. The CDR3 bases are TGTGCCAGCAGCGTTAGCGGGAGTACGGTCGATACGCAGTATTTT.

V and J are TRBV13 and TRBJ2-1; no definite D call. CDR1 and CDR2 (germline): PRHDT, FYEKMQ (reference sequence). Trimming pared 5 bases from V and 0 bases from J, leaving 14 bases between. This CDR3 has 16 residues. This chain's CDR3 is CASSGPPRSSYNEQFF. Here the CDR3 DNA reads TGTGCCAGCAGCGGCCCCCCTAGGAGCTCCTACAATGAGCAGTTCTTC.

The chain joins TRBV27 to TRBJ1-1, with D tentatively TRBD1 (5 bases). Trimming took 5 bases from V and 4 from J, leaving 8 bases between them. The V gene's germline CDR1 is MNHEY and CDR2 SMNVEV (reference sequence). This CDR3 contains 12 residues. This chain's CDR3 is CASSRGGTEAFF. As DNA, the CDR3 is TGTGCCAGCAGTCGGGGGGGCACTGAAGCTTTCTTT.

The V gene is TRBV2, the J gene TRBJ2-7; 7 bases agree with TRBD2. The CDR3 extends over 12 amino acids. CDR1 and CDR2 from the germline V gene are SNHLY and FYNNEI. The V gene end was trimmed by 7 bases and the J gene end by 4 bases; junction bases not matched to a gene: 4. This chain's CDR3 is CASIGGTYEQYF. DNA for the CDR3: TGTGCCAGCATCGGGGGGACGTACGAGCAGTACTTC. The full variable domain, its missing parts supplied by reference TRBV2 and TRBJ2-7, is EPEVTQTPSHQVTQMGQEVILRCVPISNHLYFYWYRQILGQKVEFLVSFYNNEISEKSEIFDDQFSVERPDGSNFTLKIRSTKLEDSAMYFCASIGGTYEQYFGPGTRLTVT.

The CDR3, as DNA: TGTGCCAGCAGCCTCCGGAGGACGCAAGAAGAAGCTTTCTTT. This translates into CASSLRRTQEEAFF. The rearrangement joins TRBV7-2 to TRBJ1-1; D uncertain. Germline-derived CDR1 and CDR2 are SGHTA and FQGNSA. The V end lost 5 bases, the J end lost 8 bases, and 18 bases lay between the germline ends. The CDR3 runs 14 residues.

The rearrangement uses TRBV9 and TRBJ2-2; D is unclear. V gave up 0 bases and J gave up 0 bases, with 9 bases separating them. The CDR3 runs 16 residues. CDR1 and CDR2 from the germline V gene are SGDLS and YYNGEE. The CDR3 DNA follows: TGTGCCAGCAGCGTAGTCCCGCTACCGAACACCGGGGAGCTGTTTTTT. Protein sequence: CASSVVPLPNTGELFF.

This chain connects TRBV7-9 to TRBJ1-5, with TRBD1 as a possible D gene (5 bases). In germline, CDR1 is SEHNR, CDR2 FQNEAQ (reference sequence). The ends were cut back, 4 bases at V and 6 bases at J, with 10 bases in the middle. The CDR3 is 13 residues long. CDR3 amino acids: CASSSNRFQPQHF. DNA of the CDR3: TGTGCCAGCAGCTCGAACAGGTTTCAGCCCCAGCATTTT.

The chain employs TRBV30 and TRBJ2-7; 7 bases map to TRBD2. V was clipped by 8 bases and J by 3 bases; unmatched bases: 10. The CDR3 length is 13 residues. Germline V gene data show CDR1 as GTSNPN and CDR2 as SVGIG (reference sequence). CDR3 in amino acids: CAADRAGIYEQYF. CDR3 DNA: TGTGCCGCCGACAGAGCGGGAATCTACGAGCAGTACTTC.

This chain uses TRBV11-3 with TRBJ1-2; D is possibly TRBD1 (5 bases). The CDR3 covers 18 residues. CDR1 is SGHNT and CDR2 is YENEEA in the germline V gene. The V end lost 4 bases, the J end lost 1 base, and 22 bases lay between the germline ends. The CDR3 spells CASSSRDLRSSSNYGYTF. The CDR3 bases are TGTGCCAGCAGCTCCCGGGACTTGAGGAGCTCTAGTAACTATGGCTACACCTTC.

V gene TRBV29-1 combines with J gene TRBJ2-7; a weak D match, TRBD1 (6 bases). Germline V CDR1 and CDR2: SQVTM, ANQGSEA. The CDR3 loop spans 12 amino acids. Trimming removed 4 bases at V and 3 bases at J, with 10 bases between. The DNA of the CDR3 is TGCAGCGTTGGGGACACCGTCTACGAGCAGTACTTC. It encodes CSVGDTVYEQYF.

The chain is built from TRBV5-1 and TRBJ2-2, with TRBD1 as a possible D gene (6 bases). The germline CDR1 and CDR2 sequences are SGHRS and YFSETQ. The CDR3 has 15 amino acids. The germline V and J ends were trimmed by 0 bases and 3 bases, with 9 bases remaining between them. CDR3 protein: CASSLVAGDTGELFF. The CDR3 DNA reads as TGCGCCAGCAGCTTGGTCGCAGGGGACACCGGGGAGCTGTTTTTT. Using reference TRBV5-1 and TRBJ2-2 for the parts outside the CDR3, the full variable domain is KAGVTQTPRYLIKTRGQQVTLSCSPISGHRSVSWYQQTPGQGLQFLFEYFSETQRNKGNFPGRFSGRQFSNSRSEMNVSTLELGDSALYLCASSLVAGDTGELFFGEGSRLTVL.

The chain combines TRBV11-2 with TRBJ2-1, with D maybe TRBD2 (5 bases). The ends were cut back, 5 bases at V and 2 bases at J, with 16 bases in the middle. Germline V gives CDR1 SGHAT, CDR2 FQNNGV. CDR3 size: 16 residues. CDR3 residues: CASSATSSGPYNEQFF. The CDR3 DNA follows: TGTGCCAGCAGCGCCACCTCCAGCGGACCCTACAATGAGCAGTTCTTC.

The CDR3 bases are TGTGCCAGTACCGATCCTGGGACAGGGGTGGGCGATACGCAGTATTTT. Encoded protein: CASTDPGTGVGDTQYF. This chain joins TRBV19 and TRBJ2-3; 10 bases are shared with TRBD1. J was trimmed by 6 bases and V by 7 bases; bases with no gene match: 13. Germline CDR1 is LNHDA and CDR2 is SQIVND (reference sequence). This CDR3 comprises 16 residues.

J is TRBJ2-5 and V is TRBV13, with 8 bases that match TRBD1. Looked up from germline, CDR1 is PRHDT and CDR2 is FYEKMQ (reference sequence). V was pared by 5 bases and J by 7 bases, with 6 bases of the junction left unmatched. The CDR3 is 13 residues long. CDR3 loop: CASSLGQARTQYF. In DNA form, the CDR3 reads TGTGCCAGCAGCCTGGGACAGGCGAGGACCCAGTACTTC.

DNA of the CDR3: TGTGCCAGCAGTTTGCGGGAGACCCAGTACTTC. Amino acids: CASSLRETQYF. This chain connects TRBV27 to TRBJ2-5, with D hard to call. The CDR3 contains 11 residues. Germline V gene data show CDR1 as MNHEY and CDR2 as SMNVEV (reference sequence). V was shortened by 3 bases and J by 5 bases, with 4 bases between the two germline ends.

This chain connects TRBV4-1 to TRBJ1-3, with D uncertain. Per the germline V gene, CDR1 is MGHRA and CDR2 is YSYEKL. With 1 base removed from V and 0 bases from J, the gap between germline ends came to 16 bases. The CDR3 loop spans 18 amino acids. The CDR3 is CASSQAFPQAGSGNTIYF. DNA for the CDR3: TGCGCCAGCAGCCAAGCTTTTCCCCAGGCCGGCTCTGGAAACACCATATATTTT.

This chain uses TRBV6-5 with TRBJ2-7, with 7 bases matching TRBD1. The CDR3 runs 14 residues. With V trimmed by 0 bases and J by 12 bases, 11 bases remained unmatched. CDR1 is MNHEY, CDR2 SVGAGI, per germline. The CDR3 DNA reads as TGTGCCAGCAGTTACTCTCCTACAACAGGGGCTACGTACTTC. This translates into CASSYSPTTGATYF.

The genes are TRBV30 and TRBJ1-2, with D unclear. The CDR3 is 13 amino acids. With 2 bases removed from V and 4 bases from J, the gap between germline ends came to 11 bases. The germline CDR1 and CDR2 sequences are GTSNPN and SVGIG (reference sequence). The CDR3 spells CAWSYGSIYGYTF. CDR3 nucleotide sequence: TGTGCCTGGAGTTACGGGTCCATCTATGGCTACACCTTC.

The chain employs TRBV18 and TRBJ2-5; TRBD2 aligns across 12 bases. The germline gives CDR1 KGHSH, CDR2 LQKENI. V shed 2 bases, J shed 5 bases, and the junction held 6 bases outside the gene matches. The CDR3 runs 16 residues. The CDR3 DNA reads TGTGCCAGCTCACCATTACTAGCGGGGGGAGTGGAGACCCAGTACTTC. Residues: CASSPLLAGGVETQYF.

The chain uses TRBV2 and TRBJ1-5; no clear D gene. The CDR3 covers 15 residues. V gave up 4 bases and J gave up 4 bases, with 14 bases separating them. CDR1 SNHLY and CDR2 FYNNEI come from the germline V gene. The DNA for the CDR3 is TGTGCCAGCAGTGCCTCGCTAGGGAGTAATCAGCCCCAGCATTTT. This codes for CASSASLGSNQPQHF.

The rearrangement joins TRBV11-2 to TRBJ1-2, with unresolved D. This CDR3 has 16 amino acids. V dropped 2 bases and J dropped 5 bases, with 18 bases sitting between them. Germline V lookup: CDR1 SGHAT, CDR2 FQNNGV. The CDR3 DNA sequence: TGTGCCAGCAGCTTAAGTGTCGAGTTAGCGGTTTATGGCTACACCTTC. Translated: CASSLSVELAVYGYTF.

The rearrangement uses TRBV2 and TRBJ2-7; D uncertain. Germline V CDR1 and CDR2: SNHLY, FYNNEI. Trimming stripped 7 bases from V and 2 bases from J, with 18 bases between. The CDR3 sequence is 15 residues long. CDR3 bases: TGTGCCAGCACATTGGATGGCTCAGGAACCTACGAGCAGTACTTC. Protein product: CASTLDGSGTYEQYF.

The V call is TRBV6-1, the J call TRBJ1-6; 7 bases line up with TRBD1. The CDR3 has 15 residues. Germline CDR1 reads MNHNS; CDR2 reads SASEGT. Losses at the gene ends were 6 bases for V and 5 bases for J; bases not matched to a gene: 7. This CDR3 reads CASRIGTEDNSPLHF. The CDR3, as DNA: TGTGCCAGCAGGATAGGGACAGAAGATAATTCACCCCTCCACTTT.